A single sample is the source of the 28 T cell receptor beta chains below, sequenced in a study of identical twins. TCRdb ran MiXCR on the 5' RACE reads and lists one entry per CDR3 protein. The table has under 250,000 distinct CDR3 sequences, less than 8% seen once; the top ten hold more than 1.5%. These data are also associated with another study on yellow fever vaccine responses in identical twins.

Sequencing was carried out using memory (CD45RO+) T cells sorted from blood. The receptors originated from a woman between 18 and 29 years old in good health.

The rearrangement uses TRBV23-1 and TRBJ2-7; maybe TRBD1 (6 bases). TRBV23-1 is flagged as an ORF with uncertain function. V shed 9 bases and J shed 6 bases, with 21 bases lying between them. The CDR3 sequence is 14 residues long. The CDR3 DNA reads TGCGCCAGTAACTTCCAGGCAGGGGATCTCGAGCAGTACTTC. Residues: CASNFQAGDLEQYF.

The V and J genes are TRBV6-2 or TRBV6-3 and TRBJ2-1; D gene uncertain. The CDR3 is 12 amino acids. The V end was cut by 6 bases, the J end by 2 bases, with 5 bases between. The germline CDR1 and CDR2 sequences are MNHEY and SVGEGT. CDR3 in DNA: TGTGCCAGCAGAGAGACCTACAATGAGCAGTTCTTC. The encoded protein is CASRETYNEQFF.

This clonotype was observed a few times. The chain joins TRBV27 to TRBJ2-7, with 7 bases that match TRBD2. CDR1 is MNHEY, CDR2 SMNVEV, per germline (reference sequence). V lost 5 bases, J lost 5 bases, and 6 bases stayed unmatched. The length of the CDR3 is 13 residues. The CDR3 DNA sequence: TGTGCCAGCAGTCCCCGTCTAGCGGACGAGCAGTACTTC. Its translation: CASSPRLADEQYF.

The table lists this clonotype with a few counts. The J gene is TRBJ2-7, the V gene TRBV20-1; a weak D match, TRBD1 (5 bases). This CDR3 has 14 residues. V dropped 3 bases and J dropped 9 bases, with 21 bases sitting between them. From germline, CDR1 is DFQATT and CDR2 SNEGSKA (reference sequence). Here the CDR3 DNA reads TGCAGTGCTAGTAGACAGATCGCTACCCCGGGGCAGTACTTC. Encoded protein: CSASRQIATPGQYF.

This clonotype was recorded a few times. The chain joins TRBV11-3 to TRBJ2-2; 7 nucleotides agree with TRBD2. Germline CDR1 reads SGHNT; CDR2 reads YENEEA. The CDR3 totals 16 residues. Trimming cost V 5 bases and J 2 bases; bases outside gene matches: 8. This CDR3 reads CASSPIPGLNTGELFF. The CDR3 region has the DNA TGTGCCAGCAGCCCCATTCCGGGACTAAACACCGGGGAGCTGTTTTTT. Full variable domain (outside the CDR3, taken from reference TRBV11-3 and TRBJ2-2): EAGVVQSPRYKIIEKKQPVAFWCNPISGHNTLYWYLQNLGQGPELLIRYENEEAVDDSQLPKDRFSAERLKGVDSTLKIQPAELGDSAVYLCASSPIPGLNTGELFFGEGSRLTVL.

This clonotype showed up many times. In DNA form, the CDR3 reads TGCAGCGTGAGCGGGGGGGCAAAGAATGAGCAGTTCTTC. Its translation is CSVSGGAKNEQFF. This chain uses TRBV29-1 with TRBJ2-1, with TRBD2 identical over 10 bases. This CDR3 has 13 residues. The V segment lost 6 bases and the J segment 7 bases; nucleotides outside the gene matches: 6. Germline loops: CDR1 SQVTM, CDR2 ANQGSEA.

The rearrangement joins TRBV29-1 to TRBJ2-5, with TRBD2 matching 9 bases. This CDR3 region has 12 residues. Germline V gives CDR1 SQVTM, CDR2 ANQGSEA. The V segment lost 4 bases and the J segment 3 bases; nucleotides outside the gene matches: 0. This CDR3 is CSVVAGEETQYF. For the CDR3, the DNA is TGCAGCGTTGTAGCGGGGGAAGAGACCCAGTACTTC.

This clonotype was observed many times. The chain is built from TRBV5-1 and TRBJ2-7; TRBD1 matches 7 bases. With 0 bases clipped from V and 5 bases from J, the junction kept 5 bases outside the gene matches. Germline loops: CDR1 SGHRS, CDR2 YFSETQ. The CDR3 has 14 amino acids. CDR3: CASSLDRGWNEQYF. Here the CDR3 DNA reads TGCGCCAGCAGCTTGGACAGGGGATGGAACGAGCAGTACTTC.

The sample holds many counts of this clonotype. The V call is TRBV7-8, the J call TRBJ2-3; D possibly corresponds to TRBD2 (6 bases). CDR3 length: 15 residues. CDR1 is SGHVS and CDR2 is FQNEAQ in the germline V gene. Trimming removed 4 bases at V and 6 bases at J, with 17 bases between. The CDR3 sequence: CASSSERVPRDTQYF. DNA for the CDR3: TGTGCCAGCAGCTCCGAGCGGGTACCAAGGGATACGCAGTATTTT. Full variable domain (rest looked up from reference TRBV7-8 and TRBJ2-3): GAGVSQSPRYKVAKRGQDVALRCDPISGHVSLFWYQQALGQGPEFLTYFQNEAQLDKSGLPSDRFFAERPEGSVSTLKIQRTQQEDSAVYLCASSSERVPRDTQYFGPGTRLTVL.

This rearrangement joins TRBV2 to TRBJ2-7; possible D gene TRBD2, 5 bases. V dropped 3 bases and J dropped 2 bases, with 14 bases sitting between them. The CDR3 is 15 residues long. The germline CDR1 and CDR2 sequences are SNHLY and FYNNEI. This chain's CDR3 is CASSDPGGSPYEQYF. DNA for the CDR3: TGTGCCAGCAGTGATCCTGGCGGGTCTCCCTACGAGCAGTACTTC.

V is TRBV5-1 and J is TRBJ1-4, with D possibly being TRBD1 (6 bases). The CDR3 contains 14 residues. The germline CDR1 and CDR2 sequences are SGHRS and YFSETQ. V dropped 2 bases and J dropped 2 bases, with 7 bases sitting between them. The chain's CDR3 is CASSLQGTNEKLFF. In DNA form, the CDR3 reads TGCGCCAGCAGCTTACAGGGTACTAATGAAAAACTGTTTTTT.

The chain employs TRBV7-8 and TRBJ2-7; D is uncertain. V lost 5 bases, J lost 3 bases, and 14 bases lay in between. CDR3 length equals 14 residues. Germline CDR1 is SGHVS and CDR2 is FQNEAQ. The CDR3 region is CASSTRVLLYEQYF. Written as DNA, the CDR3 is TGTGCCAGCAGCACCCGGGTCTTACTCTACGAGCAGTACTTC.

This clonotype was seen ten or more times. This chain joins TRBV10-3 and TRBJ2-5; 11 bases are a match to TRBD2. CDR3 size: 16 residues. Trimming took 5 bases from V and 2 from J; bases not matched to a gene: 7. Germline CDR1 is ENHRY and CDR2 is SYGVKD. As DNA, the CDR3 is TGTGCCATCAGTCACAAACTAGCGGGGGCTCAAGAGACCCAGTACTTC. Translating gives CAISHKLAGAQETQYF.

This clonotype appeared many times. This chain links TRBV7-3 with TRBJ2-1; D might be TRBD2 (5 bases). CDR1 SGHTA and CDR2 FQGTGA come from the germline V gene. The ends were cut back, 3 bases at V and 6 bases at J, with 12 bases in the middle. The CDR3 totals 14 residues. CDR3 nucleotide sequence: TGTGCCAGCAGCTTCCCGGGGTCGCCCAATGAGCAGTTCTTC. Translating it yields CASSFPGSPNEQFF. Complete variable domain (other parts from reference TRBV7-3 and TRBJ2-1): GAGVSQTPSNKVTEKGKYVELRCDPISGHTALYWYRQSLGQGPEFLIYFQGTGAADDSGLPNDRFFAVRPEGSVSTLKIQRTERGDSAVYLCASSFPGSPNEQFFGPGTRLTVL.

This clonotype was recorded at least ten times. The DNA of the CDR3 is TGTGCCAGCAGCACCCGACGGTCTATGGGGGGTTCACCCCTCCACTTT. Translated, it gives CASSTRRSMGGSPLHF. The chain couples TRBV7-2 to TRBJ1-6; D may be TRBD1 (5 bases). The V end lost 5 bases, the J end lost 9 bases, and 20 bases lay between the germline ends. The CDR3 length is 16 residues. Germline V gene lookup returns CDR1 SGHTA and CDR2 FQGNSA.

CDR3 amino acids: CASSLTWTGTEGTQYF. DNA of the CDR3: TGTGCCAGCAGCTTAACATGGACAGGAACGGAAGGGACCCAGTACTTC. The genes are TRBV7-6 and TRBJ2-5, with 7 positions matching TRBD1. The CDR3 sequence is 16 residues long. Losses at the gene ends were 2 bases for V and 7 bases for J; bases not matched to a gene: 13. Germline CDR1 is SGHVS and CDR2 is FNYEAQ.

This clonotype turned up a few times. The J gene is TRBJ1-6, the V gene TRBV7-8; a weak D match, TRBD1 (6 bases). Between the trimmed V and J ends, which lost 1 base and 7 bases, there was a span of 14 bases. The germline V gene encodes CDR1 SGHVS and CDR2 FQNEAQ. CDR3 length: 16 amino acids. CDR3 protein: CASSLVGAGGNSPLHF. CDR3 nucleotide sequence: TGTGCCAGCAGCTTAGTGGGGGCCGGGGGGAATTCACCCCTCCACTTT.

In its sample, this clonotype was seen many times. The rearrangement joins TRBV14 to TRBJ2-1; D remains unclear. CDR3 size: 13 residues. CDR1 and CDR2 from the germline V gene are SGHDN and FVKESK. Trimming took off 4 bases at V and 9 bases at J, with 13 bases between the two ends. As DNA, the CDR3 is TGTGCCAGCAGCCCGTTCGCAATAGGTGAGCAGTTCTTC. It is translated as CASSPFAIGEQFF.

A few counts support this clonotype. The rearrangement links TRBV15 to TRBJ2-1; 10 nucleotides match TRBD1. CDR3 length: 13 residues. V lost 6 bases and J lost 11; bases outside the gene matches: 7. Looked up from germline, CDR1 is LNHNV and CDR2 is YYDKDF (reference sequence). This CDR3 reads CATRDRGVFKQFF. CDR3 in DNA: TGTGCCACCAGGGACAGGGGGGTGTTTAAGCAGTTCTTC. Drawing the rest from reference TRBV15 and TRBJ2-1, the complete variable domain is DAMVIQNPRYQVTQFGKPVTLSCSQTLNHNVMYWYQQKSSQAPKLLFHYYDKDFNNEADTPDNFQSRRPNTSFCFLDIRSPGLGDTAMYLCATRDRGVFKQFFGPGTRLTVL.

The V gene is TRBV7-2, the J gene TRBJ2-2, with no clear D. With 4 bases removed from V and 5 bases from J, the gap between germline ends came to 8 bases. The CDR3 runs 13 residues. Germline V gene sequence: CDR1 SGHTA, CDR2 FQGNSA. The CDR3 nucleotides are TGTGCCAGCAGCTCAAGGCGGACCGGGGAGCTGTTTTTT. This sequence encodes CASSSRRTGELFF. Together with reference TRBV7-2 and TRBJ2-2, the CDR3 gives the full variable domain: GAGVSQSPSNKVTEKGKDVELRCDPISGHTALYWYRQSLGQGLEFLIYFQGNSAPDKSGLPSDRFSAERTGGSVSTLTIQRTQQEDSAVYLCASSSRRTGELFFGEGSRLTVL.

The gene calls are TRBV7-2 and TRBJ2-7; 9 positions agree with TRBD2. Germline trimming cut 4 bases from V and 6 bases from J; bases unmatched to any gene: 7. The germline V gene encodes CDR1 SGHTA and CDR2 FQGNSA. The CDR3 loop spans 14 amino acids. CDR3 sequence (DNA): TGTGCCAGCAGCTCGACTAGCGGCCGACCCGAGCAGTACTTC. Amino acids: CASSSTSGRPEQYF.

This clonotype was seen only a few times. The chain uses TRBV5-1 and TRBJ2-2; a possible D gene is TRBD1 (6 bases). Germline V gene sequence: CDR1 SGHRS, CDR2 YFSETQ. V was pared by 4 bases and J by 3 bases, with 16 bases between. The CDR3 is made up of 16 amino acids. This chain's CDR3 is CASSIFTGSYTGELFF. The DNA of the CDR3 is TGCGCCAGCAGCATCTTTACAGGGAGTTACACCGGGGAGCTGTTTTTT.

This clonotype showed up many times. This chain joins TRBV18 and TRBJ2-7; D may be TRBD1 (6 bases). The germline V gene encodes CDR1 KGHSH and CDR2 LQKENI. Deletions cut 0 bases from V and 1 base from J, with 10 bases between. This CDR3 is 15 amino acids long. CDR3 loop: CASSPPGTPSYEQYF. The CDR3 nucleotides are TGTGCCAGCTCACCACCCGGGACACCTTCCTACGAGCAGTACTTC. The entire variable domain, with the rest obtained from reference TRBV18 and TRBJ2-7, is as follows: NAGVMQNPRHLVRRRGQEARLRCSPMKGHSHVYWYRQLPEEGLKFMVYLQKENIIDESGMPKERFSAEFPKEGPSILRIQQVVRGDSAAYFCASSPPGTPSYEQYFGPGTRLTVT.

This clonotype was seen more than once but under ten times. The chain joins TRBV5-4 to TRBJ1-4; no clear D gene. From germline, CDR1 is SGHNT and CDR2 YYREEE (reference sequence). The CDR3 consists of 14 residues. With 0 bases removed from V and 8 bases from J, the gap between germline ends came to 11 bases. The CDR3 nucleotides read TGTGCCAGCAGCTTGGGGGTTTCGGAAGAAAAACTGTTTTTT. This translates into CASSLGVSEEKLFF.

This rearrangement joins TRBV7-2 to TRBJ2-3; tentatively, D is TRBD2 (6 bases). V was clipped by 5 bases and J by 8 bases, with 17 bases between them. Germline V lookup: CDR1 SGHTA, CDR2 FQGNSA. The CDR3 extends over 14 amino acids. This CDR3 is CASSVRERVPTQYF. The CDR3 region has the DNA TGTGCCAGCAGCGTCCGGGAGCGAGTACCTACGCAGTATTTT.

In DNA, the CDR3 is TGTGCCAGCAGGGGGACTAGCGGGAGGTCAGATACGCAGTATTTT. Its protein product is CASRGTSGRSDTQYF. The rearrangement uses TRBV2 and TRBJ2-3, with 15 bases matching TRBD2. Germline V gene sequence: CDR1 SNHLY, CDR2 FYNNEI. CDR3 length: 15 residues. Germline trimming cut 6 bases from V and 4 bases from J; bases unmatched to any gene: 2.

Here the CDR3 reads CASSWALAGVTGELFF. The CDR3 nucleotides are TGCGCCAGCAGCTGGGCACTAGCGGGAGTCACCGGGGAGCTGTTTTTT. The rearrangement uses TRBV5-1 and TRBJ2-2; 11 positions match TRBD2. V lost 3 bases, J lost 4 bases, and 5 bases stayed unmatched. There are 16 residues in the CDR3. Germline V CDR1 and CDR2: SGHRS, YFSETQ. The whole variable domain, remainder taken from reference TRBV5-1 and TRBJ2-2, is KAGVTQTPRYLIKTRGQQVTLSCSPISGHRSVSWYQQTPGQGLQFLFEYFSETQRNKGNFPGRFSGRQFSNSRSEMNVSTLELGDSALYLCASSWALAGVTGELFFGEGSRLTVL.

This clonotype was counted at least ten times. The chain links TRBV5-1 to TRBJ2-3; D is ambiguous. With 0 bases removed from V and 2 bases from J, the gap between germline ends came to 7 bases. This CDR3 is 14 amino acids long. CDR1 and CDR2 (germline): SGHRS, YFSETQ. The CDR3 loop reads CASSLDPATDTQYF. The CDR3 DNA follows: TGCGCCAGCAGCTTGGACCCCGCCACAGATACGCAGTATTTT.